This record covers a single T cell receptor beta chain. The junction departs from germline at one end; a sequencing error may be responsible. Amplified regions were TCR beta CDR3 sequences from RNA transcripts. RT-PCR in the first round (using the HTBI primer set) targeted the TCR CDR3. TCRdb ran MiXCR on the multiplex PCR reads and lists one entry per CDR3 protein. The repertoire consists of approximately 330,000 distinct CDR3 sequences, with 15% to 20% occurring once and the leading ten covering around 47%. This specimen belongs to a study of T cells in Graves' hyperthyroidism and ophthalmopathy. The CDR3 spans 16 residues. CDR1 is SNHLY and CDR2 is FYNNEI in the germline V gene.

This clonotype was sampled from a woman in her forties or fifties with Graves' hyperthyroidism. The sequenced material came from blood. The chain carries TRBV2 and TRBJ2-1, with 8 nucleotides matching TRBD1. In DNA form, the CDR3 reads TGTGCCAGCAGGGACCAGGGGGCTAGCTCCTACAATGAGCAGCTCTTC. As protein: CASRDQGASSYNEQLF.